The TCR beta chain described here comes from a study of human T cells and chemical hapten exposure. Turning to the study itself: Researchers reported sensitizing a roughly 2 cm by roughly 2 cm upper inner arm skin site with 2% DPC. Small differences in pooled library volume mainly drove the variation in TCR yields per sample. Study-level results: Relative to controls, expanded TCRs formed significantly more large CDR3 similarity clusters.

Each CDR3 protein gets one entry after TCRdb re-called the RACE reads with MiXCR. The sample has 90,000 to 120,000 distinct CDR3 sequences, roughly 9.6% seen once. Time point denoted: patch test 1, 2 weeks after DPC sensitization. Treatment of the sample: therapeutic diphenylcyclopropenone sensitization with weekly scalp DPC. This CDR3 contains 12 residues. Trimming took 6 bases from V and 4 from J, leaving 9 bases between them. The germline gives CDR1 MNHEY, CDR2 SMNVEV (reference sequence). Many counts were recorded for this clonotype. No antigen is known for it. V usage is TRBV27 and J usage is TRBJ2-5; no reliable D call. This material consisted of whole blood, taken in connection with sensitization to the hapten diphenylcyclopropenone (DPC). The receptor was isolated from a woman in her thirties or forties with alopecia areata. Some clones in this sample may be carry-over from other donors' samples. DNA for the CDR3: TGTGCCAGCAGCCCTAGAGGAGAGACCCAGTACTTC. Translated: CASSPRGETQYF.